The 29 T cell receptor beta chains in this list originate from one sample, sequenced in a study of shared clonotypes between healthy human individuals. Data came from immunoSEQ multiplex PCR; TCRdb stores just in-frame clones and leaves some out. This table has roughly 2 million clones, approximately 95% appearing once. Selected positively for CCR7 and CD45RO-negative, naive CD8 cells excluded terminally differentiated effector memory CD45RA+ cells. Source material: naive CD8+ T cells sorted from blood. These receptors were obtained from a man younger than 30 in good health.

The J gene is TRBJ2-7, the V gene TRBV7-8, with D unclear. The germline V gene encodes CDR1 SGHVS and CDR2 FQNEAQ. The CDR3 is 13 amino acids. V lost 3 bases, J lost 6 bases, and 12 bases lay in between. The CDR3 DNA sequence: TGTGCCAGCAGCTTGGCTCAGAACGCCGAGCAGTACTTC. This sequence encodes CASSLAQNAEQYF.

The V call is TRBV9, the J call TRBJ2-5; the match to TRBD1 covers 11 bases. This CDR3 contains 15 residues. Germline V CDR1 and CDR2: SGDLS, YYNGEE. J was trimmed by 6 bases and V by 0 bases; bases with no gene match: 4. CDR3 sequence: CASSVEGTGGQTQYF. The CDR3 bases are TGTGCCAGCAGCGTAGAGGGGACAGGGGGACAGACCCAGTACTTC. Based on the CDR3 plus reference TRBV9 and TRBJ2-5, the full variable domain is DSGVTQTPKHLITATGQRVTLRCSPRSGDLSVYWYQQSLDQGLQFLIQYYNGEERAKGNILERFSAQQFPDLHSELNLSSLELGDSALYFCASSVEGTGGQTQYFGPGTRLLVL.

The gene calls are TRBV7-9 and TRBJ2-3; 8 bases align to TRBD2. The CDR3 has 17 amino acids. From germline, CDR1 is SEHNR and CDR2 FQNEAQ (reference sequence). V lost 5 bases to trimming and J lost 2 bases; unmatched junction nucleotides: 12. The CDR3 loop reads CASSATLAGPTTDTQYF. In DNA form, the CDR3 reads TGTGCCAGCAGCGCGACGCTAGCGGGCCCTACCACAGATACGCAGTATTTT.

This chain joins TRBV10-2 and TRBJ1-5; no reliable D call. Germline V gives CDR1 WSHSY, CDR2 SAAADI. This CDR3 has 14 residues. V lost 3 bases, J lost 0 bases, and 6 bases lay in between. CDR3 DNA sequence: TGCGCCAGCAGTGACTTGGCTAGCAATCAGCCCCAGCATTTT. This gives the protein CASSDLASNQPQHF.

This chain links TRBV5-4 with TRBJ2-5; D is possibly TRBD2 (5 bases). There are 15 residues in the CDR3. Between the trimmed V and J ends, which lost 4 bases and 1 base, there was a span of 14 bases. Per germline, CDR1 SGHNT and CDR2 YYREEE (reference sequence). The CDR3, as DNA: TGTGCCAGCAGCCCGATGCCGGGGTCCCAAGAGACCCAGTACTTC. This encodes CASSPMPGSQETQYF.

This clone was seen a single time. The chain uses TRBV9 and TRBJ2-5; TRBD2 aligns across 8 bases. This CDR3 region has 15 residues. The germline CDR1 and CDR2 sequences are SGDLS and YYNGEE. V gave up 4 bases and J gave up 4 bases; unmatched junction bases: 9. CDR3 nucleotides: TGTGCCAGCAGCCCGGCCGGGACTAGTCTAGAGACCCAGTACTTC. Encoded protein: CASSPAGTSLETQYF.

The V gene is TRBV5-1, the J gene TRBJ2-7; 7 nucleotides match TRBD2. V lost 7 bases and J lost 4; bases outside the gene matches: 11. Germline V gene data show CDR1 as SGHRS and CDR2 as YFSETQ. This CDR3 contains 14 residues. The CDR3 DNA sequence: TGCGCCAGCGGTCGGGACTATGGTTCATACGAGCAGTACTTC. Translating it yields CASGRDYGSYEQYF. The full variable domain, its missing parts supplied by reference TRBV5-1 and TRBJ2-7, is KAGVTQTPRYLIKTRGQQVTLSCSPISGHRSVSWYQQTPGQGLQFLFEYFSETQRNKGNFPGRFSGRQFSNSRSEMNVSTLELGDSALYLCASGRDYGSYEQYFGPGTRLTVT.

The chain carries TRBV19 and TRBJ2-6; D not certain. V was cut by 7 bases and J by 0 bases, with 4 bases left in between. This CDR3 is 13 amino acids long. Germline CDR1 is LNHDA and CDR2 is SQIVND (reference sequence). Here the CDR3 DNA reads TGTGCCAGTACGGACTCTGGGGCCAACGTCCTGACTTTC. Translating it yields CASTDSGANVLTF.

This clone has just one count. V is TRBV7-9 and J is TRBJ1-4; maybe TRBD1 (6 bases). Trimming cost V 0 bases and J 5 bases, with 16 bases left between them. Germline loops: CDR1 SEHNR, CDR2 FQNEAQ (reference sequence). The CDR3 sequence is 17 residues long. The CDR3 protein is CASSLAGQGFRNEKLFF. The CDR3 DNA reads as TGTGCCAGCAGCTTAGCGGGTCAGGGGTTTCGGAATGAAAAACTGTTTTTT.

The chain joins TRBV28 to TRBJ1-2; no reliable D call. The germline V gene encodes CDR1 MDHEN and CDR2 SYDVKM. V was trimmed by 5 bases and J by 0 bases, leaving 16 bases between them. The CDR3 length is 16 residues. This CDR3 is CASSTWAELTNYGYTF. CDR3 coding DNA: TGTGCCAGCAGTACCTGGGCAGAGCTAACTAACTATGGCTACACCTTC.

This chain uses TRBV5-1 with TRBJ1-6, with D possibly being TRBD1 (5 bases). V was cut by 3 bases and J by 3 bases, with 13 bases left in between. The CDR3 is 16 amino acids. In germline, CDR1 is SGHRS, CDR2 YFSETQ. CDR3 nucleotide sequence: TGCGCCAGCAGCTACGAACCGACAGACTATAATTCACCCCTCCACTTT. Encoded protein: CASSYEPTDYNSPLHF. The full variable domain, completed using reference TRBV5-1 and TRBJ1-6, is KAGVTQTPRYLIKTRGQQVTLSCSPISGHRSVSWYQQTPGQGLQFLFEYFSETQRNKGNFPGRFSGRQFSNSRSEMNVSTLELGDSALYLCASSYEPTDYNSPLHFGNGTRLTVT.

This clone was detected once. The chain links TRBV29-1 to TRBJ1-1; no definite D call. This CDR3 is 12 amino acids long. Deletions cut 4 bases from V and 4 bases from J, with 10 bases between. CDR1 is SQVTM and CDR2 is ANQGSEA in the germline V gene. DNA of the CDR3: TGCAGCGTTGCGACCCACAGCACTGAAGCTTTCTTT. It encodes CSVATHSTEAFF.

This chain uses TRBV18 with TRBJ2-1; the D gene is possibly TRBD2 (6 bases). This CDR3 is 17 amino acids long. Per germline, CDR1 KGHSH and CDR2 LQKENI. Trimming took 0 bases from V and 4 from J, leaving 16 bases between them. The CDR3 spells CASSPPRAGSSYNEQFF. The CDR3, as DNA: TGTGCCAGCTCACCACCGCGTGCCGGGAGCTCTTACAATGAGCAGTTCTTC. The full variable domain, completed using reference TRBV18 and TRBJ2-1, is NAGVMQNPRHLVRRRGQEARLRCSPMKGHSHVYWYRQLPEEGLKFMVYLQKENIIDESGMPKERFSAEFPKEGPSILRIQQVVRGDSAAYFCASSPPRAGSSYNEQFFGPGTRLTVL.

The V gene is TRBV10-2, the J gene TRBJ1-2; TRBD1 is a possible D gene (6 bases). V was cut by 8 bases and J by 6 bases, with 16 bases left in between. The CDR3 consists of 13 residues. Germline V gives CDR1 WSHSY, CDR2 SAAADI. The CDR3 DNA reads TGCGCCAGCGGAGGGGGGGCTCAAGATGGCTACACCTTC. Translating it yields CASGGGAQDGYTF.

This chain uses TRBV25-1 with TRBJ2-5, with D possibly matching TRBD2 (5 bases). The CDR3 totals 14 residues. The V and J ends lost 6 bases and 3 bases respectively, with 14 bases between them. CDR1 and CDR2 from the germline V gene are MGHDK and SYGVNS. CDR3 amino acids: CASSEPGGKETQYF. The CDR3 DNA reads as TGTGCCAGCAGCGAGCCTGGAGGAAAAGAGACCCAGTACTTC.

The J gene is TRBJ1-5, the V gene TRBV15; a weak D match, TRBD1 (5 bases). Germline V gives CDR1 LNHNV, CDR2 YYDKDF (reference sequence). The CDR3 runs to 18 residues. Trimming shortened V by 3 bases and J by 3 bases, and 21 bases separated the two germline ends. In DNA, the CDR3 is TGTGCCACCAGCAGTCTCCTGAGGGGCCTGGGCTACAATCAGCCCCAGCATTTT. Its protein product is CATSSLLRGLGYNQPQHF. The full variable domain, with the rest looked up from reference TRBV15 and TRBJ1-5, is DAMVIQNPRYQVTQFGKPVTLSCSQTLNHNVMYWYQQKSSQAPKLLFHYYDKDFNNEADTPDNFQSRRPNTSFCFLDIRSPGLGDTAMYLCATSSLLRGLGYNQPQHFGDGTRLSIL.

The V and J genes are TRBV19 and TRBJ1-2, with D possibly TRBD1 on 6 matching bases. Trimming took off 3 bases at V and 0 bases at J, with 11 bases between the two ends. Germline lookup yields CDR1 LNHDA and CDR2 SQIVND (reference sequence). The CDR3 extends over 15 amino acids. In DNA, the CDR3 is TGTGCCAGTAGTATCCGGCAGGGGACTAACTATGGCTACACCTTC. It encodes CASSIRQGTNYGYTF.

This clone was seen just once. At one boundary the junction diverges from the germline segment, which might be a read error. The chain is built from TRBV7-7 and TRBJ2-1; possibly TRBD1 for D (5 bases). The germline V gene has CDR1 SSHAT and CDR2 FNYEAQ (reference sequence). This CDR3 is 15 amino acids long. Here the CDR3 DNA reads TGTGCTAGCAGCTTAGGCAGGAGTGGGGCGCATGAGCAGTTCTTC. As protein: CASSLGRSGAHEQFF. The full variable domain, with the rest looked up from reference TRBV7-7 and TRBJ2-1, is GAGVSQSPRYKVTKRGQDVTLRCDPISSHATLYWYQQALGQGPEFLTYFNYEAQPDKSGLPSDRFSAERPEGSISTLTIQRTEQRDSAMYRCASSLGRSGAHEQFFGPGTRLTVL.

This chain connects TRBV4-3 to TRBJ1-2, with TRBD1 as a possible D gene (5 bases). The CDR3 has 13 residues. The germline V gene has CDR1 LGHNA and CDR2 YSLEER. Trimming took 0 bases from V and 6 from J, leaving 8 bases between them. As DNA, the CDR3 is TGCGCCAGCAGCCAAGAATGGGGGGATGGCTACACCTTC. It yields the protein CASSQEWGDGYTF.

V gene TRBV7-8 combines with J gene TRBJ1-1; D not certain. The ends were cut back, 5 bases at V and 2 bases at J, with 12 bases in the middle. Germline V gives CDR1 SGHVS, CDR2 FQNEAQ. The CDR3 runs to 14 residues. The CDR3 region has the DNA TGTGCCAGCAGCCCCTGGGCGGTCAACACTGAAGCTTTCTTT. Its protein is CASSPWAVNTEAFF. Using reference TRBV7-8 and TRBJ1-1 for the parts outside the CDR3, the full variable domain is GAGVSQSPRYKVAKRGQDVALRCDPISGHVSLFWYQQALGQGPEFLTYFQNEAQLDKSGLPSDRFFAERPEGSVSTLKIQRTQQEDSAVYLCASSPWAVNTEAFFGQGTRLTVV.

In this sample, this clone turned up once. This chain joins TRBV11-2 and TRBJ2-7; perhaps TRBD2 as D (6 bases). Between the trimmed V and J ends, which lost 6 bases and 3 bases, there was a span of 15 bases. This CDR3 contains 14 residues. Looked up from germline, CDR1 is SGHAT and CDR2 is FQNNGV. The CDR3, as DNA: TGTGCCAGCAGGGAGGGCAGGGCGAACTACGAGCAGTACTTC. It translates to CASREGRANYEQYF.

The chain combines TRBV10-2 with TRBJ2-3, with D uncertain. This CDR3 comprises 15 residues. The germline CDR1 and CDR2 sequences are WSHSY and SAAADI. V was cut by 7 bases and J by 0 bases, with 14 bases left in between. The CDR3, as DNA: TGCGCCAGCACTTTCGGCGGATTTAGCACAGATACGCAGTATTTT. Translating it yields CASTFGGFSTDTQYF.

This clone came up once. The chain couples TRBV5-1 to TRBJ2-7; the match to TRBD2 covers 11 bases. This CDR3 spans 18 amino acids. The trim removed 0 bases at V and 6 bases at J, leaving 14 bases unmatched. The germline CDR1 and CDR2 sequences are SGHRS and YFSETQ. CDR3 nucleotide sequence: TGCGCCAGCAGCTTGGTAGTTTCCCTTAGCGGGAGGGCTCCCGAGCAGTACTTC. Translation gives CASSLVVSLSGRAPEQYF. Together with reference TRBV5-1 and TRBJ2-7, the CDR3 gives the full variable domain: KAGVTQTPRYLIKTRGQQVTLSCSPISGHRSVSWYQQTPGQGLQFLFEYFSETQRNKGNFPGRFSGRQFSNSRSEMNVSTLELGDSALYLCASSLVVSLSGRAPEQYFGPGTRLTVT.

This chain links TRBV9 with TRBJ1-1; D not certain. This CDR3 has 13 amino acids. The V and J ends lost 3 bases and 2 bases respectively, with 8 bases between them. Germline values: CDR1 SGDLS, CDR2 YYNGEE. The CDR3 protein is CASSEDVNTEAFF. The CDR3 DNA reads as TGTGCCAGCAGCGAGGACGTAAACACTGAAGCTTTCTTT.

The CDR3 sequence: CASSLGEQRDAGGTQYF. Written as DNA, the CDR3 is TGTGCCAGCAGCTTAGGGGAGCAGCGGGACGCTGGGGGTACGCAGTATTTT. The chain combines TRBV7-9 with TRBJ2-3; 7 nucleotides agree with TRBD2. This CDR3 comprises 17 residues. Germline V gene data show CDR1 as SEHNR and CDR2 as FQNEAQ (reference sequence). The junction had 15 bases not matched to a gene; V was cut back by 1 base and J by 8 bases.

J is TRBJ2-7 and V is TRBV19, with D perhaps TRBD1 (5 bases). V was clipped by 5 bases and J by 6 bases, with 14 bases between them. Looked up from germline, CDR1 is LNHDA and CDR2 is SQIVND (reference sequence). This CDR3 contains 13 residues. This CDR3 is CASSPAGIGEQYF. Written as DNA, the CDR3 is TGTGCCAGTAGTCCAGCAGGGATCGGCGAGCAGTACTTC. Together with reference TRBV19 and TRBJ2-7, the CDR3 gives the full variable domain: DGGITQSPKYLFRKEGQNVTLSCEQNLNHDAMYWYRQDPGQGLRLIYYSQIVNDFQKGDIAEGYSVSREKKESFPLTVTSAQKNPTAFYLCASSPAGIGEQYFGPGTRLTVT.

The genes are TRBV2 and TRBJ1-6, with TRBD1 matching 9 bases. In germline, CDR1 is SNHLY, CDR2 FYNNEI. V lost 7 bases and J lost 6; bases outside the gene matches: 4. The CDR3 consists of 14 residues. CDR3 residues: CASTRDRANSPLHF. DNA for the CDR3: TGTGCCAGCACCAGGGACAGGGCTAATTCACCCCTCCACTTT. Full variable domain (outside the CDR3, taken from reference TRBV2 and TRBJ1-6): EPEVTQTPSHQVTQMGQEVILRCVPISNHLYFYWYRQILGQKVEFLVSFYNNEISEKSEIFDDQFSVERPDGSNFTLKIRSTKLEDSAMYFCASTRDRANSPLHFGNGTRLTVT.

This chain joins TRBV2 and TRBJ1-4; tentatively, D is TRBD1 (5 bases). This CDR3 is built from 12 residues. Trimming removed 5 bases from V and 7 bases from J, with 8 bases in between. The V gene's germline CDR1 is SNHLY and CDR2 FYNNEI. Here the CDR3 reads CASSPGFEKLFF. CDR3 nucleotides: TGTGCCAGCAGTCCAGGGTTTGAAAAACTGTTTTTT.

V is TRBV7-8 and J is TRBJ2-3; 9 bases map to TRBD2. Per the germline V gene, CDR1 is SGHVS and CDR2 is FQNEAQ. This CDR3 region has 16 residues. V lost 2 bases to trimming and J lost 5 bases; unmatched junction nucleotides: 8. Here the CDR3 reads CASSLMLAGPGDTQYF. CDR3 bases: TGTGCCAGCAGCTTAATGCTAGCGGGACCGGGAGATACGCAGTATTTT.